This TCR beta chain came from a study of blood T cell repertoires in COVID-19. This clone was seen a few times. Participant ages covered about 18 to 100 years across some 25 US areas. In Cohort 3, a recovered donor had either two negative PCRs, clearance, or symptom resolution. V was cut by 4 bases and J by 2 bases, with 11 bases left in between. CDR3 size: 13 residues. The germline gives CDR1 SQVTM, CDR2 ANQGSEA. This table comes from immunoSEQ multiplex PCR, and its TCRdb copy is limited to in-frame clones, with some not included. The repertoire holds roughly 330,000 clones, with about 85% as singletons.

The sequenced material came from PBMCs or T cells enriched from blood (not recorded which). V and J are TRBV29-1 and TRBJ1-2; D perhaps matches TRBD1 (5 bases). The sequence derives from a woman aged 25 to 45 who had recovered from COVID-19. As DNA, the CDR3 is TGCAGCGTTGGCGGACACCTAAACTATGGCTACACCTTC. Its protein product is CSVGGHLNYGYTF.